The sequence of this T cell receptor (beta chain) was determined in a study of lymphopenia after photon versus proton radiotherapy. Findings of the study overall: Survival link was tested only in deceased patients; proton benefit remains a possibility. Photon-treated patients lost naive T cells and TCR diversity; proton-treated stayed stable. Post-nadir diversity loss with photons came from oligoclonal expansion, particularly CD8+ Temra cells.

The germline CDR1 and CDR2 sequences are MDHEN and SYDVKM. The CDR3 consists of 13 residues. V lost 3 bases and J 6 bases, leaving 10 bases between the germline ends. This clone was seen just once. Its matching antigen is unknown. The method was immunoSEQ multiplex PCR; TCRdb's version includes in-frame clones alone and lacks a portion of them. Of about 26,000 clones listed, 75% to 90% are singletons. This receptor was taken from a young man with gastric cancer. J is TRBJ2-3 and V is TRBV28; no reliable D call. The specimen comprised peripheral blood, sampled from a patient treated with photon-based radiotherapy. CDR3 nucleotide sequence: TGTGCCAGCAGTTTGCTTGCACGGGATACGCAGTATTTT. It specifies CASSLLARDTQYF.